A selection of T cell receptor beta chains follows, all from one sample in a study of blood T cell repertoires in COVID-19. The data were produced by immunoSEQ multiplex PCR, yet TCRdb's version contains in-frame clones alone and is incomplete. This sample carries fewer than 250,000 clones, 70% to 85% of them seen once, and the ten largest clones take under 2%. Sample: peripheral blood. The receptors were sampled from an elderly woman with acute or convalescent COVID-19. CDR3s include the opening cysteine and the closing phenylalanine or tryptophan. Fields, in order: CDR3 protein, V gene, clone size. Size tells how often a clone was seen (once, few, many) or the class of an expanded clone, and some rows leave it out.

cdr3_aa: CASSWGTSGIGREQFF
v_call: TRBV11-2
clone_size: -

cdr3_aa: CASSQERGQPQHF
v_call: TRBV4-3
clone_size: -

cdr3_aa: CASSYRGQNSPLHF
v_call: TRBV2
clone_size: many

cdr3_aa: CASSQPSGGRTDTQYF
v_call: TRBV4-2
clone_size: -

cdr3_aa: CASRPTGVNYGYTF
v_call: TRBV27
clone_size: -

cdr3_aa: CASSPRQGGLPEAFF
v_call: TRBV18
clone_size: -

cdr3_aa: CSASPSGRAYGYTF
v_call: TRBV20-1
clone_size: -

cdr3_aa: CASSYDGAATNEKLFF
v_call: TRBV6-2/TRBV6-3
clone_size: -

cdr3_aa: CASGVAGIQETQYF
v_call: TRBV18
clone_size: -

cdr3_aa: CASSPTPGYTEAFF
v_call: TRBV5-1
clone_size: -

cdr3_aa: CASSPKQGEGTGELFF
v_call: TRBV18
clone_size: -

cdr3_aa: CASSLEMSTEAFF
v_call: TRBV9
clone_size: -

cdr3_aa: CASSLASSGRWRETQYF
v_call: TRBV7-2
clone_size: -

cdr3_aa: CASSWGQGSSTGELFF
v_call: TRBV11-2
clone_size: -

cdr3_aa: CASSERRSWNTEAFF
v_call: TRBV2
clone_size: -

cdr3_aa: CASSPTTGVNTEAFF
v_call: TRBV7-6
clone_size: -

cdr3_aa: CASSTGGEQYF
v_call: TRBV27
clone_size: -

cdr3_aa: CASSPRDSQGTDTQYF
v_call: TRBV9
clone_size: -

cdr3_aa: CASSLLSSGRTDTQYF
v_call: TRBV5-6
clone_size: -

cdr3_aa: CASSLAVHSAQPQHF
v_call: TRBV5-5
clone_size: -

cdr3_aa: CASSPPEGIDTEAFF
v_call: TRBV5-4
clone_size: -

cdr3_aa: CTSSHDLGRNTEAFF
v_call: TRBV1
clone_size: -

cdr3_aa: CATSDFGQGEETQYF
v_call: TRBV24-1
clone_size: once

cdr3_aa: CASSFLRAGGGQETQYF
v_call: TRBV11-2
clone_size: -

cdr3_aa: CSVVTPSGYRETQYF
v_call: TRBV29-1
clone_size: -

cdr3_aa: CAVLRGNDYGYTF
v_call: TRBV7-9
clone_size: -

cdr3_aa: CASSLGLNNEQFF
v_call: TRBV5-1
clone_size: -

cdr3_aa: CASNPSRTWNTGELFF
v_call: TRBV6-2/TRBV6-3
clone_size: -

cdr3_aa: CASRGTSGPYEQYF
v_call: TRBV7-2
clone_size: few

cdr3_aa: CASRASGTYEQYF
v_call: TRBV19
clone_size: few

cdr3_aa: CASSEGRTYNSPLHF
v_call: TRBV6-1
clone_size: -

cdr3_aa: CASSLGTFSETQYF
v_call: TRBV7-2
clone_size: -

cdr3_aa: CASSKSQGGPSEAFF
v_call: TRBV19
clone_size: -

cdr3_aa: CASSPGLAGGTDTQYF
v_call: TRBV7-2
clone_size: -

cdr3_aa: CASSHRVNTIYF
v_call: TRBV3-1/TRBV3-2
clone_size: few

cdr3_aa: CASTQGLNQPQHF
v_call: TRBV6-6
clone_size: -

cdr3_aa: CATQGALGEKLFF
v_call: TRBV24-1
clone_size: once

cdr3_aa: CASSQGERENTGELFF
v_call: TRBV3-1/TRBV3-2
clone_size: -

cdr3_aa: CASQRGTRNMNTEAFF
v_call: TRBV19
clone_size: -

cdr3_aa: CASSQETGASNEKLFF
v_call: TRBV4-1
clone_size: -

cdr3_aa: CASRAGTIYEQYF
v_call: TRBV10-2
clone_size: -

cdr3_aa: CASSLFGQYEQYF
v_call: TRBV12-3/TRBV12-4
clone_size: -

cdr3_aa: CASSLAGGTDTQYF
v_call: TRBV7-3
clone_size: -

cdr3_aa: CASSLGALTGAFQETQYF
v_call: TRBV5-4
clone_size: -

cdr3_aa: CASREGPGNYGYTF
v_call: TRBV5-1
clone_size: once

cdr3_aa: CAISSPNLNTEAFF
v_call: TRBV10-3
clone_size: -

cdr3_aa: CASSLAGNEQFF
v_call: TRBV5-1
clone_size: -

cdr3_aa: CASSLTGTRITDTQYF
v_call: TRBV7-3
clone_size: -

cdr3_aa: CASSLASGVAGELFF
v_call: TRBV5-1
clone_size: -

cdr3_aa: CATSDLTGSGYTF
v_call: TRBV24-1
clone_size: once

cdr3_aa: CASSSSGSTDTQYF
v_call: TRBV7-3
clone_size: -

cdr3_aa: CASSLETGVGNTIYF
v_call: TRBV28
clone_size: -